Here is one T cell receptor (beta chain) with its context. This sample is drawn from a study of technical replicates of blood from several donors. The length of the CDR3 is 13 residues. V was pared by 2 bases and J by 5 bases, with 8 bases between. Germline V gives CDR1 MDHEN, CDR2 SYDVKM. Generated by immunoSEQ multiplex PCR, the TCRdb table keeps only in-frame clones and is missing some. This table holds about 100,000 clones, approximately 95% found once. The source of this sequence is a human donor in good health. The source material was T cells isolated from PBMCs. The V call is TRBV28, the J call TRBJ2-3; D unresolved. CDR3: CASSLAELDTQYF. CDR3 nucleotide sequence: TGTGCCAGCAGTTTAGCGGAGTTAGATACGCAGTATTTT.